Below, 29 T cell receptor beta chains from the same sample are listed, as sequenced in a study of cytomegalovirus exposure and HLA in healthy donors. The study ran its PCR with 60 Vbeta and 13 Jbeta primers. Assay used: immunoSEQ multiplex PCR; TCRdb lists only in-frame clones, some missing. This sample has under 250,000 clones, with approximately 82% found just once. Sequencing was performed on PBMCs. These receptors were collected from a male donor in good health and CMV-seronegative.

The rearrangement joins TRBV12-5 to TRBJ2-5; D is perhaps TRBD1 (5 bases). This CDR3 contains 12 residues. CDR1 is LGHNT and CDR2 is FRNRAP in the germline V gene. Trimming removed 6 bases at V and 2 bases at J, with 7 bases between. Here the CDR3 reads CASGQAQETQYF. CDR3 bases: TGTGCTAGTGGACAGGCGCAAGAGACCCAGTACTTC.

The V gene is TRBV2, the J gene TRBJ1-4; D gene uncertain. CDR3 length: 14 amino acids. With 6 bases removed from V and 2 bases from J, the gap between germline ends came to 10 bases. In germline, CDR1 is SNHLY, CDR2 FYNNEI. This chain's CDR3 is CASRAARTNEKLFF. CDR3 sequence (DNA): TGTGCCAGCAGGGCGGCCCGGACTAATGAAAAACTGTTTTTT.

The genes are TRBV7-9 and TRBJ2-5; TRBD2 is a possible D gene (5 bases). The end of the DNA is better explained by TRBJ2-7, so the J call may be wrong. The CDR3 totals 14 residues. Germline V gene sequence: CDR1 SEHNR, CDR2 FQNEAQ (reference sequence). CDR3: CASTIQGSQYEQYF. The DNA of the CDR3 is TGTGCCAGCACCATACAAGGGAGTCAGTACGAGCAGTACTTC.

The chain couples TRBV19 to TRBJ1-1; 9 bases fit TRBD1. This CDR3 region has 15 residues. CDR1 and CDR2 from the germline V gene are LNHDA and SQIVND (reference sequence). V lost 1 base and J lost 9; bases outside the gene matches: 9. CDR3 nucleotide sequence: TGTGCCAGTAGTATAGGGACAGGGGCGGCGGGGAAAGCTTTCTTT. This encodes CASSIGTGAAGKAFF.

This chain joins TRBV13 and TRBJ1-1, with 8 positions matching TRBD1. CDR3 length: 16 residues. Germline CDR1 reads PRHDT; CDR2 reads FYEKMQ (reference sequence). The trim removed 5 bases at V and 1 base at J, leaving 9 bases unmatched. The CDR3 DNA sequence: TGTGCCAGCAGCGCCGGGACAGGCTGGGGGAACACTGAAGCTTTCTTT. Protein sequence: CASSAGTGWGNTEAFF.

Here the CDR3 DNA reads TGCGCCAGCAGCCCCCCCGGGGTGTTCACAGATACGCAGTATTTT. This encodes CASSPPGVFTDTQYF. The chain joins TRBV4-1 to TRBJ2-3; perhaps TRBD2 as D (5 bases). Germline values: CDR1 MGHRA, CDR2 YSYEKL. V dropped 4 bases and J dropped 2 bases, with 13 bases sitting between them. This CDR3 contains 15 residues.

The rearrangement uses TRBV28 and TRBJ1-6; D might be TRBD1 (6 bases). The CDR3 loop spans 16 amino acids. Per germline, CDR1 MDHEN and CDR2 SYDVKM. Trimming left V 4 bases short and J 9 bases short, with 19 bases between. The CDR3 reads CASSSRLQGAGSPLHF. As DNA, the CDR3 is TGTGCCAGCAGTTCCCGCTTACAGGGCGCGGGTTCACCCCTCCACTTT. Supplemented by reference TRBV28 and TRBJ1-6, the full variable domain reads DVKVTQSSRYLVKRTGEKVFLECVQDMDHENMFWYRQDPGLGLRLIYFSYDVKMKEKGDIPEGYSVSREKKERFSLILESASTNQTSMYLCASSSRLQGAGSPLHFGNGTRLTVT.

V is TRBV7-3 and J is TRBJ2-7; the match to TRBD2 covers 12 bases. From germline, CDR1 is SGHTA and CDR2 FQGTGA. The CDR3 totals 13 residues. V shed 5 bases, J shed 6 bases, and the junction held 2 bases outside the gene matches. In DNA form, the CDR3 reads TGTGCCAGCAGCCCGGGACTAGCGGGCGAGCAGTACTTC. This codes for CASSPGLAGEQYF.

The chain combines TRBV19 with TRBJ1-1, with D possibly being TRBD1 (5 bases). Germline CDR1 LNHDA, CDR2 SQIVND (reference sequence). Deletions cut 1 base from V and 7 bases from J, with 10 bases between. There are 13 residues in the CDR3. The CDR3 nucleotides are TGTGCCAGTAGTATAGTCAGGGCGGTTGAAGCTTTCTTT. Protein sequence: CASSIVRAVEAFF.

Points on this clone: The junction departs from the called germline gene at one end, perhaps through a read error. The chain combines TRBV19 with TRBJ2-7, with TRBD1 identical over 7 bases. The CDR3 has 10 amino acids. Germline CDR1 is LNHDA and CDR2 is SQIVND (reference sequence). The CDR3 DNA is TGTGCCAGTAGCATGACAGGGTGGGCCTTC. Translation gives CASSMTGWAF. Full variable domain (rest looked up from reference TRBV19 and TRBJ2-7): DGGITQSPKYLFRKEGQNVTLSCEQNLNHDAMYWYRQDPGQGLRLIYYSQIVNDFQKGDIAEGYSVSREKKESFPLTVTSAQKNPTAFYLCASSMTGWAFGPGTRLTVT.

This clone showed up just a few times. V and J are TRBV5-6 and TRBJ1-1, with a weak D call TRBD1 (6 bases). The CDR3 totals 15 residues. V lost 2 bases and J 7 bases, leaving 18 bases between the germline ends. Germline CDR1 SGHDT, CDR2 YYEEEE. CDR3 sequence (DNA): TGTGCCAGCAGCTTTGTTGGCAGGGGATACGTTGAAGCTTTCTTT. It yields the protein CASSFVGRGYVEAFF.

The chain recombines TRBV18 with TRBJ2-5; 7 bases map to TRBD2. V lost 4 bases and J lost 1; bases outside the gene matches: 6. This CDR3 contains 15 residues. Looked up from germline, CDR1 is KGHSH and CDR2 is LQKENI. CDR3 amino acids: CASSQGGKRQETQYF. In DNA form, the CDR3 reads TGTGCCAGCTCACAGGGAGGGAAACGCCAAGAGACCCAGTACTTC.

The genes are TRBV6-5 and TRBJ2-5; 7 bases line up with TRBD1. The CDR3 runs to 15 residues. Trimming removed 2 bases from V and 3 bases from J; junction bases left unmatched: 6. The germline V gene encodes CDR1 MNHEY and CDR2 SVGAGI. CDR3 coding DNA: TGTGCCAGCAGTTACCACCGACAGGGTAAAGAGACCCAGTACTTC. Protein product: CASSYHRQGKETQYF.

The chain is built from TRBV5-1 and TRBJ2-2; 13 bases are shared with TRBD2. Germline loops: CDR1 SGHRS, CDR2 YFSETQ. The J segment lost 4 bases and the V segment lost 4 bases, leaving 4 bases of the junction unmatched. The CDR3 is made up of 16 amino acids. CDR3 nucleotides: TGCGCCAGCAGCCCTGGACTAGCGGGAGTCACCGGGGAGCTGTTTTTT. Translating gives CASSPGLAGVTGELFF. The entire variable domain, with the rest obtained from reference TRBV5-1 and TRBJ2-2, is as follows: KAGVTQTPRYLIKTRGQQVTLSCSPISGHRSVSWYQQTPGQGLQFLFEYFSETQRNKGNFPGRFSGRQFSNSRSEMNVSTLELGDSALYLCASSPGLAGVTGELFFGEGSRLTVL.

This chain links TRBV25-1 with TRBJ2-1; D is uncertain. The germline CDR1 and CDR2 sequences are MGHDK and SYGVNS. Trimming took 1 base from V and 4 from J, leaving 2 bases between them. CDR3 size: 12 residues. The CDR3 nucleotides are TGTGCCAGCAGTGAATCTTACAATGAGCAGTTCTTC. Its translation: CASSESYNEQFF.

The CDR3 DNA is TGCGCCAGCAGCCCCGGACAGCAGACTAGCACAGATACGCAGTATTTT. Translation gives CASSPGQQTSTDTQYF. The J gene is TRBJ2-3, the V gene TRBV4-1; D may be TRBD1 (6 bases). Trimming pared 4 bases from V and 0 bases from J, leaving 14 bases between. Germline CDR1 is MGHRA and CDR2 is YSYEKL. The CDR3 is 16 residues long.

Remarks on this clone: A junction end diverges from the germline sequence, so it may reflect a read error. The J gene is TRBJ2-3, the V gene TRBV29-1, with D possibly being TRBD1 (5 bases). Looked up from germline, CDR1 is SQVTM and CDR2 is ANQGSEA. The CDR3 totals 11 residues. The chain's CDR3 is CSVEDTNTQYF. CDR3 sequence (DNA): TGCAGCGTTGAGGACACAAATACGCAGTATTTT.

The CDR3 DNA reads as TGTGCCAGCAGTACCCCGTCCGGTTCGGACGAGCAGTACTTC. Amino acids: CASSTPSGSDEQYF. The chain has TRBV6-5 and TRBJ2-7; D gene ambiguous. This CDR3 has 14 amino acids. The germline V gene encodes CDR1 MNHEY and CDR2 SVGAGI. Trimming took 5 bases from V and 5 from J, leaving 16 bases between them.

The chain recombines TRBV6-5 with TRBJ2-5, with TRBD2 matching 11 bases. The CDR3 covers 16 residues. CDR1 MNHEY and CDR2 SVGAGI come from the germline V gene. V shed 4 bases, J shed 3 bases, and the junction held 7 bases outside the gene matches. In nucleotides, the CDR3 is TGTGCCAGCAGTTCTTGGACTAGCGGGCAAAAAGAGACCCAGTACTTC. It codes for CASSSWTSGQKETQYF.

The CDR3 spells CASSQGRRMNTEAFF. The CDR3 nucleotides read TGCGCCAGCAGCCAAGGGCGGAGGATGAACACTGAAGCTTTCTTT. The chain links TRBV4-1 to TRBJ1-1; no definite D call. V was cut by 1 base and J by 0 bases, with 9 bases left in between. The germline V gene has CDR1 MGHRA and CDR2 YSYEKL. The CDR3 contains 15 residues.

Only a few counts were recorded for this clone. The gene calls are TRBV9 and TRBJ1-1; D unresolved. This CDR3 has 11 amino acids. Trimming cost V 4 bases and J 5 bases, with 6 bases left between them. Germline V gene lookup returns CDR1 SGDLS and CDR2 YYNGEE. The CDR3 DNA reads TGTGCCAGCAGCCCTAGAACTGAAGCTTTCTTT. Encoded protein: CASSPRTEAFF.

The count of this clone is one. The DNA of the CDR3 is TGTGCCAGCAGACAGGGGGCAGATCCCCTACTAGGGGGAGGGCCTTTTACCGGGGAGCTGTTTTTT. Encoded protein: CASRQGADPLLGGGPFTGELFF. The chain couples TRBV7-6 to TRBJ2-2, with 9 bases fitting TRBD1. The length of the CDR3 is 22 residues. In germline, CDR1 is SGHVS, CDR2 FNYEAQ. With V trimmed by 6 bases and J by 5 bases, 28 bases remained unmatched.

As regards this clone: One end of the junction is discordant with germline, which a read error may explain. V usage is TRBV7-9 and J usage is TRBJ1-2, with a weak D call TRBD1 (6 bases). Germline assignment: CDR1 SEHNR and CDR2 FQNEAQ (reference sequence). The CDR3 consists of 13 residues. In nucleotides, the CDR3 is TGTTCCAGCAGCCCGAACAGGGTGGAAGGCTACACCTTC. This codes for CSSSPNRVEGYTF.

J is TRBJ2-5 and V is TRBV5-1; possible D gene TRBD1, 6 bases. V was shortened by 0 bases and J by 4 bases, with 7 bases between the two germline ends. Germline V gene sequence: CDR1 SGHRS, CDR2 YFSETQ. The CDR3 covers 13 residues. The CDR3 here is CASSLEDRETQYF. The CDR3 coding sequence is TGCGCCAGCAGCTTGGAGGACAGAGAGACCCAGTACTTC.

This chain connects TRBV10-2 to TRBJ2-2; D is perhaps TRBD1 (6 bases). There are 15 residues in the CDR3. Trimming removed 5 bases from V and 6 bases from J, with 16 bases in between. The germline CDR1 and CDR2 sequences are WSHSY and SAAADI. CDR3 region: CASSPGTPLPGELFF. Here the CDR3 DNA reads TGCGCCAGCAGTCCCGGGACACCCCTACCCGGGGAGCTGTTTTTT.

V usage is TRBV29-1 and J usage is TRBJ1-2, with 9 bases matching TRBD1. V dropped 4 bases and J dropped 2; count of bases not matched to a gene: 5. The CDR3 is made up of 14 amino acids. CDR1 and CDR2 from the germline V gene are SQVTM and ANQGSEA. CDR3 bases: TGCAGCGTTGGACAGGGGGTCACAAACTATGGCTACACCTTC. Translating it yields CSVGQGVTNYGYTF.

A word on this clone: An end of the junction differs from the germline gene, which may be a read error. V and J are TRBV19 and TRBJ2-7; unclear D gene. CDR1 and CDR2 from the germline V gene are LNHDA and SQIVND (reference sequence). The CDR3 is 15 amino acids. The CDR3 reads CASNIDASSSYEQYF. CDR3 DNA: TGTGCCAGTAATATAGACGCTTCGAGCTCCTACGAGCAGTACTTC.

This clone has a handful of counts. The rearrangement links TRBV5-1 to TRBJ1-3; 11 bases match TRBD1. This CDR3 has 15 residues. V was pared by 4 bases and J by 6 bases, with 6 bases of the junction left unmatched. Germline V gene lookup returns CDR1 SGHRS and CDR2 YFSETQ. The CDR3 DNA sequence: TGCGCCAGCAGCGGGGGACAGGGGGATGAAAACACCATATATTTT. Translating gives CASSGGQGDENTIYF.

V gene TRBV6-5 combines with J gene TRBJ1-6; 10 bases match TRBD1. CDR1 is MNHEY, CDR2 SVGAGI, per germline. This CDR3 region has 14 residues. V gave up 5 bases and J gave up 9 bases; unmatched junction bases: 4. CDR3 loop: CASSQTGGSSPLHF. The CDR3 nucleotides are TGTGCCAGCAGTCAGACAGGGGGCAGTTCACCCCTCCACTTT.